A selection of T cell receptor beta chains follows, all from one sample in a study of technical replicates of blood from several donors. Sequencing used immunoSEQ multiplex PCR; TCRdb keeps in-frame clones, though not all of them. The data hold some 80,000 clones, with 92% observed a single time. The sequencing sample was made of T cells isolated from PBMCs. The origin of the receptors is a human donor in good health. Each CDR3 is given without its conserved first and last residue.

cdr3_aa: ASSTGTGKEPQH
v_call: TRBV5-5
j_call: TRBJ1-5

cdr3_aa: ASSTSGGLDHADTQY
v_call: TRBV9
j_call: TRBJ2-3

cdr3_aa: ASSLDRANSPLH
v_call: TRBV5-4
j_call: TRBJ1-6

cdr3_aa: ASRPPGLGKETQY
v_call: TRBV19
j_call: TRBJ2-5

cdr3_aa: ASRSQGQETQY
v_call: TRBV19
j_call: TRBJ2-5

cdr3_aa: SVGKGAKNIQY
v_call: TRBV29-1
j_call: TRBJ2-4

cdr3_aa: ASSVGPTEAF
v_call: TRBV25-1
j_call: TRBJ1-1

cdr3_aa: ASSPLKGLAGVSETQY
v_call: TRBV18
j_call: TRBJ2-5

cdr3_aa: AGSLAVNTGELF
v_call: TRBV6-1
j_call: TRBJ2-2

cdr3_aa: AISDPGGDTQY
v_call: TRBV10-3
j_call: TRBJ2-3

cdr3_aa: ACRRGGLEIAEQF
v_call: TRBV5-4
j_call: TRBJ2-1

cdr3_aa: ASSPRELYEQY
v_call: TRBV28
j_call: TRBJ2-7

cdr3_aa: ACVGGTEAF
v_call: TRBV28
j_call: TRBJ1-1

cdr3_aa: ATSRDLTGGSRANSPLH
v_call: TRBV15
j_call: TRBJ1-6

cdr3_aa: ASSDGTSISEQY
v_call: TRBV2
j_call: TRBJ2-7

cdr3_aa: ASSHGAPYEQY
v_call: TRBV4-1
j_call: TRBJ2-7